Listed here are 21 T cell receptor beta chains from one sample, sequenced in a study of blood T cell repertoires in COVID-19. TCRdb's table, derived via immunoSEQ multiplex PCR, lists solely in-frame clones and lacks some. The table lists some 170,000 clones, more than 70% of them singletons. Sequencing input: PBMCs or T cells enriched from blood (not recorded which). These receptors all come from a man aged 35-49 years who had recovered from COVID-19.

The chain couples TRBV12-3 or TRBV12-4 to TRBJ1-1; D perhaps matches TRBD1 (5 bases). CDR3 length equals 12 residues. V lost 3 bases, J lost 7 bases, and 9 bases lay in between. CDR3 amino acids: CASSLGGNEAFF. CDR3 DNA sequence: TGTGCCAGCAGTTTGGGGGGGAATGAAGCTTTCTTT.

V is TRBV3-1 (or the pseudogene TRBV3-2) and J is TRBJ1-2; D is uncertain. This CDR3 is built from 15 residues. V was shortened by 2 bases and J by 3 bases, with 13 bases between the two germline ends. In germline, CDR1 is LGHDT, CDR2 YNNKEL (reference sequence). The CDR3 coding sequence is TGTGCCAGCAGCCAAAGTCTCGACGGGTACTATGGCTACACCTTC. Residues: CASSQSLDGYYGYTF.

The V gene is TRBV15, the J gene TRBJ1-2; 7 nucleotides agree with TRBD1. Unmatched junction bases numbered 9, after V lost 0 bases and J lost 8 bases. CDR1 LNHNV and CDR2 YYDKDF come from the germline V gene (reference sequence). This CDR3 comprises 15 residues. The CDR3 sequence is CATSRDRDRAGGYTF. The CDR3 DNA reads TGTGCCACCAGCAGAGACCGTGACAGGGCCGGAGGCTACACCTTC.

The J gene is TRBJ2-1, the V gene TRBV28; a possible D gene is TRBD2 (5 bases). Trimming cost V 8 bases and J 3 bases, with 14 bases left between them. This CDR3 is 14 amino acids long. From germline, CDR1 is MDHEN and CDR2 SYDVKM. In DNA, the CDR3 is TGTGCCAGCCGAACATTCGGGGTCTACAATGAGCAGTTCTTC. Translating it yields CASRTFGVYNEQFF.

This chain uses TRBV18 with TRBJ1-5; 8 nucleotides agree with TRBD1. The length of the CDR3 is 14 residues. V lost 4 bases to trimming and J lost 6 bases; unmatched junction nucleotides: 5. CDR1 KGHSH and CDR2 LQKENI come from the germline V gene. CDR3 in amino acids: CASSHGQGAQPQHF. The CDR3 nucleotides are TGTGCCAGCTCACATGGACAGGGCGCTCAGCCCCAGCATTTT. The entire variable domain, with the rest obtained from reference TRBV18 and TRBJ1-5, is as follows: NAGVMQNPRHLVRRRGQEARLRCSPMKGHSHVYWYRQLPEEGLKFMVYLQKENIIDESGMPKERFSAEFPKEGPSILRIQQVVRGDSAAYFCASSHGQGAQPQHFGDGTRLSIL.

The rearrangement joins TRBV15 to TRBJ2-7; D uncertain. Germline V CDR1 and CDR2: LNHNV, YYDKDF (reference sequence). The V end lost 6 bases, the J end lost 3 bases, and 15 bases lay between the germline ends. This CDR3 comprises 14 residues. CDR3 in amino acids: CATSRSGRVYEQYF. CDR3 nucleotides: TGTGCCACCAGTCGTTCAGGAAGAGTCTACGAGCAGTACTTC.

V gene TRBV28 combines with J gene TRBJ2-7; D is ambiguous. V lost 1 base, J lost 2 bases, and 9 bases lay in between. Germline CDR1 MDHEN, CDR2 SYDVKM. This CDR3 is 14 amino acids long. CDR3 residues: CASSLSGGPYEQYF. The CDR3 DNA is TGTGCCAGCAGTTTATCCGGCGGTCCCTACGAGCAGTACTTC.

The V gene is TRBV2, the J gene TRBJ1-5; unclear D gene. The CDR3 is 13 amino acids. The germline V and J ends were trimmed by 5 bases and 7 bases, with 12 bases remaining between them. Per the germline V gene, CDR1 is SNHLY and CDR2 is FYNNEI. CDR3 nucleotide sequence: TGTGCCAGCAGTTACGGACTATTCCAGCCCCAGCATTTT. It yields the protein CASSYGLFQPQHF.

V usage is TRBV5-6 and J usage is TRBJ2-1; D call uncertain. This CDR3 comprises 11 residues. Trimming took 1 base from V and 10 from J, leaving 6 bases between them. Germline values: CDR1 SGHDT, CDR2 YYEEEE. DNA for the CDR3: TGTGCCAGCAGCTTGCTCCGGGAGCAGTTCTTC. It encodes CASSLLREQFF. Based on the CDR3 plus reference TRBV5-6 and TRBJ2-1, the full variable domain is DAGVTQSPTHLIKTRGQQVTLRCSPKSGHDTVSWYQQALGQGPQFIFQYYEEEERQRGNFPDRFSGHQFPNYSSELNVNALLLGDSALYLCASSLLREQFFGPGTRLTVL.

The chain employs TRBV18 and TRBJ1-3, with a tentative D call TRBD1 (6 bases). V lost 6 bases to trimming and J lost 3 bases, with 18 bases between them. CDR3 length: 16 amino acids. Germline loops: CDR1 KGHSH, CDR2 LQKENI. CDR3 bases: TGTGCCAGCTCCCTGGGCGGCAGGGGAGTTGGAAACACCATATATTTT. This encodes CASSLGGRGVGNTIYF.

The CDR3 DNA reads as TGCGCCAGCAGCGGGGACTTTTATGGCTACACCTTC. Translated: CASSGDFYGYTF. The V gene is TRBV10-2, the J gene TRBJ1-2; D perhaps matches TRBD1 (5 bases). There are 12 residues in the CDR3. V lost 6 bases and J lost 5, with 10 bases in between. Per germline, CDR1 WSHSY and CDR2 SAAADI.

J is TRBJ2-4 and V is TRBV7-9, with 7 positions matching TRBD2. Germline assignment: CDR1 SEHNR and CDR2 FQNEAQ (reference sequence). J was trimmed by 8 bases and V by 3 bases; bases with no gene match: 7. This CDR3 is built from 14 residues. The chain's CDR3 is CASSFPDRGDIQYF. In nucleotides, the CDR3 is TGTGCCAGCAGCTTCCCGGACCGGGGGGACATTCAGTACTTC.

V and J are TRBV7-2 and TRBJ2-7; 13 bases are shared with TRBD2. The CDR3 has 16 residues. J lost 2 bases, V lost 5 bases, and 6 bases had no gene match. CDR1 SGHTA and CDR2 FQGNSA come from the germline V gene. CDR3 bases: TGTGCCAGCAGCGCACGGACTAGCGGGGGCACCTACGAGCAGTACTTC. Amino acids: CASSARTSGGTYEQYF.

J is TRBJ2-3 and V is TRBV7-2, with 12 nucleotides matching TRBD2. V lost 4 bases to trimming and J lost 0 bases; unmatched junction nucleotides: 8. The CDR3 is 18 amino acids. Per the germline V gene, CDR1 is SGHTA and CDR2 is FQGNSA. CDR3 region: CASSSMKGTSGSTDTQYF. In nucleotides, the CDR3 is TGTGCCAGCAGCTCCATGAAAGGGACTAGCGGGAGCACAGATACGCAGTATTTT.

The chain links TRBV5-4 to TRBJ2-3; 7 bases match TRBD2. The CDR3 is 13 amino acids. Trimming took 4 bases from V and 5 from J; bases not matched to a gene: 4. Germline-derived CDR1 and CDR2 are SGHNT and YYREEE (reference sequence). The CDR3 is CASSRSGEDTQYF. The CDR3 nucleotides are TGTGCCAGCAGCCGGAGCGGGGAAGATACGCAGTATTTT.

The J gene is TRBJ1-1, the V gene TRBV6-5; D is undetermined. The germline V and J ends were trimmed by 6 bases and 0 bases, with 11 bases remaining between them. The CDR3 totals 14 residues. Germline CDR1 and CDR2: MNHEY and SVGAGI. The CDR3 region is CASRLSGVNTEAFF. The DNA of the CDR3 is TGTGCCAGCAGGTTGAGCGGGGTGAACACTGAAGCTTTCTTT.

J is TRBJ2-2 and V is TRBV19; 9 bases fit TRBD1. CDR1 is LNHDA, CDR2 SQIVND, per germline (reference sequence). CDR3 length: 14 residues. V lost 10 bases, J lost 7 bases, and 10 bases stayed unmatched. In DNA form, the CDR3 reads TGTGCCAAGCCGGGACAGGGAGAAGACGGGGAGCTGTTTTTT. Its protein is CAKPGQGEDGELFF.

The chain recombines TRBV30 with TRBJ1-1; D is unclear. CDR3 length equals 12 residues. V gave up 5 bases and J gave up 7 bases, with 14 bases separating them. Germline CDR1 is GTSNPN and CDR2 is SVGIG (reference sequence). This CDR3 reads CAWEEYFSEAFF. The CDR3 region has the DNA TGTGCCTGGGAGGAGTATTTCAGTGAAGCTTTCTTT.

The CDR3 loop is CASTFYNINTGELFF. The CDR3 DNA is TGTGCCAGCACCTTCTATAATATCAACACCGGGGAGCTGTTTTTT. This chain joins TRBV11-2 and TRBJ2-2; D gene ambiguous. CDR3 length: 15 residues. CDR1 and CDR2 from the germline V gene are SGHAT and FQNNGV. Deletions cut 7 bases from V and 2 bases from J, with 14 bases between.

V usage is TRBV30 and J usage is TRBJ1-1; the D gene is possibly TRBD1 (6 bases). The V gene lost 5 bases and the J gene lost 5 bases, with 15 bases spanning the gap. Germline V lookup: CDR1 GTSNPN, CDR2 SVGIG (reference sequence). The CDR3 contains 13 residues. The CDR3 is CAWSVQGWTEAFF. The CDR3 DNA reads TGTGCCTGGTCTGTACAGGGATGGACTGAAGCTTTCTTT.

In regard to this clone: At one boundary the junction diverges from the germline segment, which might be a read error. The CDR3 DNA reads TGTGCCACCAGGGACCCTACACCACGCCCTAGCTTT. The encoded protein is CATRDPTPRPSF. V usage is TRBV15 and J usage is TRBJ1-3; unclear D gene. Germline V gene sequence: CDR1 LNHNV, CDR2 YYDKDF (reference sequence). The CDR3 is 12 amino acids.